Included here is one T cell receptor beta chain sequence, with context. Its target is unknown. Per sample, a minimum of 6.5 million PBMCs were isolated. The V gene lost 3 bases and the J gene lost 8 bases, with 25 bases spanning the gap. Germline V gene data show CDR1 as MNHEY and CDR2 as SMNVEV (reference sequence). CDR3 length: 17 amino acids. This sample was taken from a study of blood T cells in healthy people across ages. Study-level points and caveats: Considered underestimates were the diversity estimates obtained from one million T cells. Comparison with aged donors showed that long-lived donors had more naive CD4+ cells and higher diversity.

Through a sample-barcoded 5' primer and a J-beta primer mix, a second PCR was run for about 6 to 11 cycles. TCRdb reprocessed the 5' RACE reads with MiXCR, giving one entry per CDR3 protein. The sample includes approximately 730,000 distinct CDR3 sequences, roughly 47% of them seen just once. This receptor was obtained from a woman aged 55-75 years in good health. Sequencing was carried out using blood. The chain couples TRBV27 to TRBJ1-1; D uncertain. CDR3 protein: CASSFEYSPRRATEAFF. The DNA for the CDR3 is TGTGCCAGCAGTTTTGAGTATTCTCCAAGACGGGCGACCGAAGCTTTCTTT.